What follows is one TCR beta chain and its context. Antigen specificity is unknown. Donor samples were obtained from healthy Caucasian individuals from Russia, aged about 6 to 95. These data belong to a study of blood T cells in healthy people across ages. Study-wide points: Higher diversity, along with more naive CD4+ cells, distinguished long-lived donors from aged donors. Unknown CMV status may confound age-related changes in expanded clones.

A second PCR of about 7 to 12 cycles used a sample-barcoded 5' primer and a J-beta primer mix. MiXCR, run by TCRdb on the 5' RACE reads, gives a single entry per CDR3 protein. The sample lists around 1,800,000 distinct CDR3 sequences; about two fifths were seen once. Looked up from germline, CDR1 is MNHEY and CDR2 is SMNVEV (reference sequence). The CDR3 is made up of 14 amino acids. J is TRBJ2-1 and V is TRBV27; the D is unclear. The better agreement between TRBJ2-7 and the DNA end casts doubt on the J call. Sequencing input: blood. The sequence was collected from a human donor in good health. Here the CDR3 reads CASSFGSSYNEQYF. CDR3 coding DNA: TGTGCCAGCAGTTTCGGAAGCTCCTACAATGAGCAGTACTTC.